These T cell receptor beta chains were read from a single sample in a study of blood T cell repertoires in COVID-19. This table comes from immunoSEQ multiplex PCR, and its TCRdb copy is limited to in-frame clones, with some not included. The sample shows over 100,000 clones, about 89% of them seen only once. Sample: peripheral blood. The receptor source for this set is a woman in her 70s with COVID-19, enrolled during active disease. CDR3s include the opening cysteine and the closing phenylalanine or tryptophan. Fields, in order: V gene, J gene, D gene, CDR3 DNA, CDR3 protein. D genes are given only for firm matches.

v_call: TRBV30; j_call: TRBJ1-5; d_call: TRBD1; cdr3_nt: TGTGCCTGGCAGACAGGGTCCAGCAATCAGCCCCAGCATTTT; cdr3_aa: CAWQTGSSNQPQHF
v_call: TRBV5-5; j_call: TRBJ1-2; d_call: -; cdr3_nt: TGTGCCAGCAGCACAGGGACAACCCGGGGCACTAACTATGGCTACACCTTC; cdr3_aa: CASSTGTTRGTNYGYTF
v_call: TRBV27; j_call: TRBJ2-1; d_call: TRBD2; cdr3_nt: TGTGCCAGCACCTACTCCAAGGGACTAGCGGGGGGCCGAGGGTACAATGAGCAGTTCTTC; cdr3_aa: CASTYSKGLAGGRGYNEQFF
v_call: TRBV5-4; j_call: TRBJ2-7; d_call: -; cdr3_nt: TGTGCCAGCAGCTCCCGGGACAACTACGAGCAGTACTTC; cdr3_aa: CASSSRDNYEQYF
v_call: TRBV18; j_call: TRBJ2-1; d_call: TRBD1; cdr3_nt: TGTGCCAGCTCACCACTACCCCTAGGACAGGGGATCTCCAATGAGCAGTTCTTC; cdr3_aa: CASSPLPLGQGISNEQFF
v_call: TRBV5-6; j_call: TRBJ2-5; d_call: -; cdr3_nt: TGTGCCAGCAGCTTGGCCCTGACAGCTAAGAGACCCCAGTACTTC; cdr3_aa: CASSLALTAKRPQYF
v_call: TRBV28; j_call: TRBJ1-2; d_call: TRBD1; cdr3_nt: TGTGCCAGCAGTTTCCACGGACAGGGTCTGTCCGACTATGGCTACACCTTC; cdr3_aa: CASSFHGQGLSDYGYTF
v_call: TRBV7-2; j_call: TRBJ1-6; d_call: -; cdr3_nt: TGTGCCAGCAGCTCTACATGGGGAGCCCATTCACCCCTCCACTTT; cdr3_aa: CASSSTWGAHSPLHF
v_call: TRBV28; j_call: TRBJ1-2; d_call: -; cdr3_nt: TGTGCCAGCAGCCCCCCGGGGTCCCACTATGGCTACACCTTC; cdr3_aa: CASSPPGSHYGYTF
v_call: TRBV23-1; j_call: TRBJ2-2; d_call: -; cdr3_nt: TGCGCCAGCAGTCAAGTAAATTGGGGGGACCCCCACAAGAACACCGGGGAGCTGTTTTTT; cdr3_aa: CASSQVNWGDPHKNTGELFF
v_call: TRBV7-9; j_call: TRBJ1-1; d_call: -; cdr3_nt: TGTGCCAGCAGCTATCGGGGGAATGCGTCTGAAGCTTTCTTT; cdr3_aa: CASSYRGNASEAFF
v_call: TRBV6-5; j_call: TRBJ1-5; d_call: TRBD1; cdr3_nt: TGTGCCAGCAGGACAGGGGTGGGTCAGCCCCAGCATTTT; cdr3_aa: CASRTGVGQPQHF
v_call: TRBV29-1; j_call: TRBJ2-1; d_call: TRBD2; cdr3_nt: TGCAGCGTTGATCGGGGCGAGCGGGGGGACAATGAGCAGTTCTTC; cdr3_aa: CSVDRGERGDNEQFF
v_call: TRBV28; j_call: TRBJ1-3; d_call: TRBD1; cdr3_nt: TGTGCCAGCAGTCTTTCGACAGGGGCGGCTGGAAACACCATATATTTT; cdr3_aa: CASSLSTGAAGNTIYF
v_call: TRBV6-5; j_call: TRBJ1-6; d_call: -; cdr3_nt: TGTGCCAGCAGTTACTCGATCAGGGTGGGATCACCCCTCCACTTT; cdr3_aa: CASSYSIRVGSPLHF
v_call: TRBV9; j_call: TRBJ1-2; d_call: -; cdr3_nt: TGTGCCAGCAGCGTAGCTGGGCCAGGGGCAGGCGGCTACACCTTC; cdr3_aa: CASSVAGPGAGGYTF
v_call: TRBV5-1; j_call: TRBJ2-7; d_call: TRBD2; cdr3_nt: TGCGCCAGCAGCGCGCGGACTAGCGCGCTAACCTACGAGCAGTACTTC; cdr3_aa: CASSARTSALTYEQYF
v_call: TRBV7-9; j_call: TRBJ2-2; d_call: -; cdr3_nt: TGTGCCAGCAGGGGAGTTACCGGGGAGCTGTTTTTT; cdr3_aa: CASRGVTGELFF